The sequence of this TCR beta chain was determined in a study of shared clonotypes between healthy human individuals. Of note for this clone: No antigen is known for it. Other DNA sequences within the sample encode an identical CDR3.

Study results and limitations: Relative to memory subsets, naive subsets generally showed larger estimated richness.

Positive CCR7 selection of CD45RO-negative cells yielded the naive CD8 cells, and terminally differentiated effector memory CD45RA+ cells were excluded. V was clipped by 2 bases and J by 4 bases, with 1 base between them. The germline CDR1 and CDR2 sequences are SGHDT and YYEEEE. The CDR3 contains 12 residues. Authors' processing steps: ImmunoSEQ sequences covered only the junction and lacked quality scores; filtering therefore differed. Assay: immunoSEQ multiplex PCR; the TCRdb copy retains only in-frame clones and omits some. D and trimming come from the DNA, and the V and J calls and clone size come from that table. The table has about 2 million clones, about 95% seen once.

The TCR originated in a man between 18 and 35 years old in good health. The chain couples TRBV5-6 to TRBJ1-6; D is ambiguous. The sample taken for sequencing was naive CD8+ T cells sorted from blood. CDR3 residues: CASSFYNSPLHF. The CDR3 DNA follows: TGTGCCAGCAGCTTTTATAATTCACCCCTCCACTTT.